What follows are 7 T cell receptor beta chains derived from one specimen sequenced in a study of cytomegalovirus exposure and HLA in healthy donors (dated by TCRdb to 2016 to 2017). To prepare the library, the immunoSEQ multiplex PCR assay was applied. For the multiplex PCR, a mixture combining 60 forward primers for TCR Vbeta segments and 13 reverse primers for TCR Jbeta segments was used. The source is immuneACCESS, and TCRdb retained only in-frame sequences with V and J called. Part of the clones is not carried over; for the studies checked, unresolved V genes explain less than half of this, and the remainder is unexplained. Counted in this sample were over 150,000 clones; approximately 80% of them appeared once. The ten largest clones add up to approximately 4.5% of the sample. The sample comprised PBMCs. The receptors shown here come from a man aged 40-55 years in good health and CMV-seronegative.

J is TRBJ2-5 and V is TRBV6-5, with D possibly TRBD1 on 5 matching bases. This CDR3 is 14 amino acids long. Between the trimmed V and J ends, which lost 4 bases and 5 bases, there was a span of 14 bases. Germline lookup yields CDR1 MNHEY and CDR2 SVGAGI. CDR3 in amino acids: CASSSGILRETQYF. The DNA of the CDR3 is TGTGCCAGCAGTTCAGGGATCCTGAGGGAGACCCAGTACTTC.

The CDR3 reads CASSLHRGDTEAFF. For the CDR3, the DNA is TGTGCCAGCAGCTTACACAGGGGGGACACTGAAGCTTTCTTT. The J gene is TRBJ1-1, the V gene TRBV7-3; TRBD1 aligns across 8 bases. This CDR3 comprises 14 residues. Germline CDR1 is SGHTA and CDR2 is FQGTGA. Trimming cost V 2 bases and J 3 bases; bases outside gene matches: 2.

The J gene is TRBJ1-2, the V gene TRBV6-1; D not certain. The V gene lost 3 bases and the J gene lost 8 bases, with 16 bases spanning the gap. This CDR3 region has 14 residues. Per germline, CDR1 MNHNS and CDR2 SASEGT. CDR3 nucleotides: TGTGCCAGCAGTGATGGATCCATCACTATCGGCTACACCTTC. Translation gives CASSDGSITIGYTF.

The chain recombines TRBV6-6 with TRBJ2-7; D may be TRBD1 (5 bases). The CDR3 totals 13 residues. V was pared by 8 bases and J by 0 bases, with 11 bases between. Germline V gene lookup returns CDR1 MNHNY and CDR2 SVGAGI (reference sequence). The CDR3 is CASRTDSSYEQYF. The CDR3 DNA sequence: TGTGCCAGCCGAACCGACAGCTCCTACGAGCAGTACTTC.

The chain is built from TRBV5-1 and TRBJ1-2; 9 bases fit TRBD1. The CDR3 is made up of 16 amino acids. Germline CDR1 is SGHRS and CDR2 is YFSETQ. The J segment lost 4 bases and the V segment lost 3 bases, leaving 10 bases of the junction unmatched. The CDR3 protein is CASSSTGGTGPYGYTF. The CDR3 bases are TGCGCCAGCAGCTCTACAGGCGGGACAGGGCCCTATGGCTACACCTTC. Looking up the rest from reference TRBV5-1 and TRBJ1-2 gives the full variable domain: KAGVTQTPRYLIKTRGQQVTLSCSPISGHRSVSWYQQTPGQGLQFLFEYFSETQRNKGNFPGRFSGRQFSNSRSEMNVSTLELGDSALYLCASSSTGGTGPYGYTFGSGTRLTVV.

This chain links TRBV7-9 with TRBJ2-1, with D unresolved. V lost 1 base and J 9 bases, leaving 7 bases between the germline ends. CDR3 length: 12 residues. Germline lookup yields CDR1 SEHNR and CDR2 FQNEAQ (reference sequence). The CDR3 DNA reads as TGTGCCAGCAGCTTAGGTTTCAGTGAGCAGTTCTTC. Translating gives CASSLGFSEQFF.

The chain employs TRBV10-3 and TRBJ2-7; TRBD1 matches 10 bases. The CDR3 loop spans 16 amino acids. Germline-derived CDR1 and CDR2 are ENHRY and SYGVKD. The trim removed 5 bases at V and 1 base at J, leaving 8 bases unmatched. This CDR3 reads CAISPPPGQGSYEQYF. CDR3 DNA: TGTGCCATCAGTCCCCCGCCGGGACAGGGGTCCTACGAGCAGTACTTC.